The rows below give T cell receptor beta chains drawn from one sample of a study of shared clonotypes between healthy human individuals. Sequencing was performed with immunoSEQ multiplex PCR; in TCRdb, only in-frame clones are kept and a portion is missing. The repertoire holds about 470,000 clones, with about four fifths as singletons. Material: PBMCs. The receptor source for this set is a woman between 40 and 55 years old in good health. Some clones in this sample may be carry-over from other donors' samples. CDR3s include the opening cysteine and the closing phenylalanine or tryptophan. A D gene is named only where the DNA matches it firmly. Size tells how often a clone was seen (once, few, many) or the class of an expanded clone, and some rows leave it out.

TRBD1 | TRBJ2-7 | . | TRBV6-1 | CASSERQGYEQYF | TGTGCCAGCAGTGAACGACAGGGCTACGAGCAGTACTTC
TRBD1 | TRBJ1-4 | . | TRBV2 | CASSPGQGPEKLFF | TGTGCCAGCAGCCCCGGACAGGGCCCTGAAAAACTGTTTTTT
TRBD1 | TRBJ1-1 | . | TRBV2 | CASSVGQGLNTEAFF | TGTGCCAGCAGTGTAGGACAGGGATTGAACACTGAAGCTTTCTTT
TRBD1 | TRBJ2-7 | few | TRBV6-1 | CASNTGTDISEQYF | TGTGCCAGCAATACCGGGACAGATATCTCCGAGCAGTACTTC
TRBD1 | TRBJ1-5 | . | TRBV19 | CASGVDGQGNQPQHF | TGTGCCAGTGGGGTCGATGGACAGGGCAATCAGCCCCAGCATTTT
TRBD2 | TRBJ2-3 | few | TRBV29-1 | CSVGTSGNTDTQYF | TGCAGCGTCGGGACTAGCGGGAACACAGATACGCAGTATTTT
. | TRBJ1-5 | . | TRBV19 | CASSMGQGRQPQHF | TGTGCCAGTAGTATGGGGCAGGGCCGGCAGCCCCAGCATTTT
. | TRBJ2-3 | . | TRBV5-1 | CASSLAGDHTQYF | TGCGCCAGCAGCTTGGCCGGGGACCATACGCAGTATTTT
TRBD1 | TRBJ2-2 | . | TRBV4-2 | CASSPGQTANTGELFF | TGTGCCAGCAGCCCGGGACAGACTGCGAACACCGGGGAGCTGTTTTTT
. | TRBJ2-2 | once | TRBV6-5 | CASTPSWPGELFF | TGTGCCAGCACCCCCAGTTGGCCTGGGGAGCTGTTTTTT
TRBD1 | TRBJ1-2 | once | TRBV2 | CASYFGQGQGYTF | TGTGCCAGCTATTTCGGACAGGGTCAGGGCTACACCTTC
TRBD2 | TRBJ2-3 | . | TRBV29-1 | CSAGTSPDTQYF | TGCAGCGCAGGGACTAGCCCAGATACGCAGTATTTT
TRBD2 | TRBJ2-1 | . | TRBV5-1 | CASSLASGLAISEQFF | TGCGCCAGCAGCTTGGCCTCGGGACTAGCGATAAGTGAGCAGTTCTTC
. | TRBJ1-1 | . | TRBV11-3 | CASSLLTVNTEAFF | TGTGCCAGCAGCTTGCTGACAGTTAACACTGAAGCTTTCTTT
. | TRBJ2-7 | . | TRBV5-6 | CASSFSRGNEQYF | TGTGCCAGCAGCTTTAGCAGGGGTAACGAGCAGTACTTC
. | TRBJ2-3 | . | TRBV9 | CASSVDHTDTQYF | TGTGCCAGCAGCGTAGACCACACAGATACGCAGTATTTT
. | TRBJ2-7 | . | TRBV30 | CAWKAGYEQYF | TGTGCCTGGAAGGCCGGCTACGAGCAGTACTTC
TRBD2 | TRBJ2-5 | . | TRBV10-3 | CAISESLAGGETQYF | TGTGCCATCAGTGAGTCTCTAGCGGGAGGAGAGACCCAGTACTTC
. | TRBJ1-1 | . | TRBV5-1 | CASSFWGGLNTEAFF | TGCGCCAGCAGCTTCTGGGGCGGATTGAACACTGAAGCTTTCTTT
TRBD1 | TRBJ1-1 | . | TRBV19 | CASSMRQGRNTEAFF | TGTGCCAGTAGTATGAGACAGGGCCGAAACACTGAAGCTTTCTTT
. | TRBJ2-2 | . | TRBV5-4 | CARLTGELFF | TGTGCCAGGTTAACCGGGGAGCTGTTTTTT
. | TRBJ2-2 | few | TRBV10-3 | CAISDPGTVNTGELFF | TGTGCCATCAGTGACCCCGGGACGGTGAACACCGGGGAGCTGTTTTTT
. | TRBJ1-1 | . | TRBV6-4 | CASRRTGKETEAFF | TGTGCCAGCAGGCGCACAGGGAAGGAGACTGAAGCTTTCTTT
. | TRBJ2-1 | . | TRBV27 | CASSSPLGAPSYNEQFF | TGTGCCAGCAGTTCACCCTTGGGAGCTCCCTCCTACAATGAGCAGTTCTTC
. | TRBJ2-5 | . | TRBV5-4 | CASSFNPGETQYF | TGTGCCAGCAGCTTCAACCCGGGGGAGACCCAGTACTTC
. | TRBJ2-7 | . | TRBV2 | CASREGGLSYEQYF | TGTGCCAGCAGGGAAGGGGGGCTATCCTACGAGCAGTACTTC
TRBD2 | TRBJ2-1 | . | TRBV5-1 | CASSTLAGGYNEQFF | TGCGCCAGCAGCACCTTAGCGGGAGGGTACAATGAGCAGTTCTTC
. | TRBJ1-5 | few | TRBV27 | CASSLRAGNQPQHF | TGTGCCAGCAGTTTACGGGCTGGCAATCAGCCCCAGCATTTT
. | TRBJ2-5 | . | TRBV15 | CATSSQPFRALGETQYF | TGTGCCACCAGCAGCCAGCCCTTCCGGGCCCTAGGAGAGACCCAGTACTTC
. | TRBJ1-4 | . | TRBV7-6 | CASSFGSVLEKLFF | TGTGCCAGCAGCTTCGGCAGTGTTCTTGAAAAACTGTTTTTT
. | TRBJ2-5 | . | TRBV6-5 | CASSWGRLQETQYF | TGTGCCAGCAGTTGGGGACGGTTGCAAGAGACCCAGTACTTC
. | TRBJ2-1 | . | TRBV28 | CVTAVYNEQFF | TGTGTAACAGCCGTATACAATGAGCAGTTCTTC
. | TRBJ1-1 | . | TRBV7-8 | CASSLAQVSHTEAFF | TGTGCCAGCAGCTTAGCGCAAGTCAGCCACACTGAAGCTTTCTTT
. | TRBJ1-1 | . | TRBV15 | CATSRGLQGSTEAFF | TGTGCCACCAGCAGAGGTCTACAGGGATCCACTGAAGCTTTCTTT
TRBD2 | TRBJ2-5 | . | TRBV7-9 | CASSQRLAGLQETQYF | TGTGCCAGCAGCCAAAGACTAGCGGGCCTCCAAGAGACCCAGTACTTC
. | TRBJ2-5 | few | TRBV18 | CASSPQETQYF | TGTGCCAGCTCACCCCAAGAGACCCAGTACTTC
. | TRBJ2-1 | . | TRBV25-1 | CASSFWREQFF | TGTGCCAGCAGCTTTTGGAGGGAGCAGTTCTTC
TRBD2 | TRBJ2-1 | . | TRBV11-2 | CASSLETLADYNEQFF | TGTGCCAGCAGCTTAGAAACCCTAGCGGACTACAATGAGCAGTTCTTC
. | TRBJ1-4 | . | TRBV7-2 | CASSLSRSNEKLFF | TGTGCCAGCAGCTTAAGCAGGTCTAATGAAAAACTGTTTTTT
. | TRBJ1-5 | . | TRBV5-4 | CASSLGPGDQPQHF | TGTGCCAGCAGCCTGGGACCTGGGGATCAGCCCCAGCATTTT
TRBD1 | TRBJ1-2 | many | TRBV5-4 | CASSPGQGAQNYGYTF | TGTGCCAGCAGCCCGGGACAGGGGGCCCAGAACTATGGCTACACCTTC
. | TRBJ2-2 | once | TRBV6-5 | CASSRGPRTGELFF | TGTGCCAGCAGTCGGGGCCCTAGAACCGGGGAGCTGTTTTTT
TRBD1 | TRBJ1-3 | . | TRBV4-2 | CASSQGRDSGNTIYF | TGTGCCAGCAGCCAAGGCCGGGACAGCGGAAACACCATATATTTT
TRBD1 | TRBJ1-2 | once | TRBV18 | CASSPGQNYGYTF | TGTGCCAGCTCACCGGGACAGAACTATGGCTACACCTTC
. | TRBJ2-2 | . | TRBV5-1 | CASSHTGELFF | TGCGCCAGCAGTCACACCGGGGAGCTGTTTTTT
. | TRBJ2-7 | few | TRBV4-3 | CASSQQGEQYF | TGCGCCAGCAGCCAACAGGGCGAGCAGTACTTC
TRBD1 | TRBJ1-1 | . | TRBV7-2 | CASSSNRGDTEAFF | TGTGCCAGCAGCTCTAACAGGGGCGACACTGAAGCTTTCTTT
. | TRBJ1-1 | few | TRBV7-2 | CASSETWGAAFF | TGTGCCAGCAGCGAAACTTGGGGTGCAGCTTTCTTT
. | TRBJ2-7 | . | TRBV5-8 | CASSPELGTYEQYF | TGTGCCAGCAGCCCGGAACTGGGCACCTACGAGCAGTACTTC
TRBD2 | TRBJ2-1 | . | TRBV6-5 | CASSYSLAGHNEQFF | TGTGCCAGCAGTTACTCTCTAGCGGGGCACAATGAGCAGTTCTTC
. | TRBJ1-1 | few | TRBV29-1 | CSVGPRPNTEAFF | TGCAGCGTGGGGCCCCGGCCAAACACTGAAGCTTTCTTT
. | TRBJ1-2 | many | TRBV4-1 | CASSQEVGGGYTF | TGCGCCAGCAGCCAAGAAGTTGGAGGTGGCTACACCTTC
. | TRBJ2-3 | . | TRBV2 | CASSMTLVTDTQYF | TGTGCCAGCTCGATGACCCTGGTCACAGATACGCAGTATTTT
. | TRBJ2-1 | . | TRBV27 | CASSLSGTSYNEQFF | TGTGCCAGCAGTTTAAGCGGAACCTCCTACAATGAGCAGTTCTTC
. | TRBJ2-5 | . | TRBV5-6 | CASSLRGGKETQYF | TGTGCCAGCAGCCTTCGTGGAGGGAAAGAGACCCAGTACTTC
TRBD2 | TRBJ2-7 | . | TRBV9 | CASSVEGSGSIYEQYF | TGTGCCAGCAGCGTAGAAGGGAGCGGGAGTATCTACGAGCAGTACTTC
TRBD2 | TRBJ2-1 | . | TRBV4-2 | CASSQPPGGRLFDEQFF | TGTGCCAGCAGCCAACCGCCTGGCGGGAGATTATTCGATGAGCAGTTCTTC
. | TRBJ2-7 | . | TRBV5-1 | CASSPPTPSSYEQYF | TGCGCCAGCAGCCCCCCGACTCCCAGCTCCTACGAGCAGTACTTC
. | TRBJ2-3 | . | TRBV21-1 | CASSISEPSTDTQYF | TGTGCCAGCAGCATTTCGGAACCTAGCACAGATACGCAGTATTTT
. | TRBJ2-7 | . | TRBV7-8 | CASSLYRVYAGEQYF | TGTGCCAGCAGCTTATACAGGGTTTACGCGGGAGAGCAGTACTTC